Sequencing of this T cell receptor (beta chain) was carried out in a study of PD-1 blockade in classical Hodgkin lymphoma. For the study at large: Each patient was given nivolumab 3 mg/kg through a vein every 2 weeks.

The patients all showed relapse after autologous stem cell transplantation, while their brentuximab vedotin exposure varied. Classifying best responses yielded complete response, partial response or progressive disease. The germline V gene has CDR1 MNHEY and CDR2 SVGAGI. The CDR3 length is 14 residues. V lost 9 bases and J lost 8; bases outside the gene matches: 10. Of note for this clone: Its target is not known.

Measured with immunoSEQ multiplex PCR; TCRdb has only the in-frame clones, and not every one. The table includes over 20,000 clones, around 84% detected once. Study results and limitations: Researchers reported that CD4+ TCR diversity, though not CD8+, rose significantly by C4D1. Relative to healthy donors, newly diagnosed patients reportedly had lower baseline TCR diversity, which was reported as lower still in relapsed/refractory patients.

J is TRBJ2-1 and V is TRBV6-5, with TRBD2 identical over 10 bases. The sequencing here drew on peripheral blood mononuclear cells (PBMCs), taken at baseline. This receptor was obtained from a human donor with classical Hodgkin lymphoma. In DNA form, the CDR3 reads TGTGCCAGTCAACCAGCGGGGGGGCGCTATGAGCAGTTCTTC. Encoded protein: CASQPAGGRYEQFF.